The clone carrying this T cell receptor (beta chain) was recorded at least ten times. These data come from a study of regulatory T cells in long-lasting Graves disease. The sample's time point: newly diagnosed GD, antithyroid drugs for less than 3 months. Following extraction of RNA from PBMCs, that RNA was used to make the TCR library. Construction of TCR beta libraries relied on iRepertoire HTBI primers and on Arm-PCR targeting CDR3 regions. TCRdb processed the multiplex PCR reads anew with MiXCR; each CDR3 protein has one entry. This table holds roughly 560,000 distinct CDR3 sequences, around 11% found once. Trimming took 5 bases from V and 3 from J, leaving 14 bases between them. CDR3 length equals 15 residues. The same sample was also studied in work on T cells in Graves' hyperthyroidism and ophthalmopathy.

The sequence derives from a young woman with Graves disease. J is TRBJ1-5 and V is TRBV12-3 or TRBV12-4; D may be TRBD1 (6 bases). Source: peripheral blood mononuclear cells (PBMCs), taken at new diagnosis, from a patient treated with antithyroid drugs. CDR3 DNA sequence: TGTGCCAGCAGTACAGGGTGGCGGTCCAATCAGCCCCAGCATTTT. As protein: CASSTGWRSNQPQHF.